This passage covers 2 T cell receptor beta chains from one sample sequenced in a study of blood T cell repertoires in COVID-19. Some clones are missing from TCRdb's copy, which holds only in-frame ones; the method was immunoSEQ multiplex PCR. The sample contains approximately 290,000 clones, around 81% of which appear only once. The sample was peripheral blood. The receptors shown here come from a person aged 65 to 85 with COVID-19, enrolled during active disease.

The chain is built from TRBV7-6 and TRBJ2-5; 8 nucleotides agree with TRBD1. CDR3 size: 14 residues. Germline V gives CDR1 SGHVS, CDR2 FNYEAQ. The V and J ends lost 7 bases and 5 bases, in that order; junction bases with no gene match: 9. The CDR3 DNA reads TGTGCCAGCACCCCGGACAGGGTCGGTGAGACCCAGTACTTC. Translating gives CASTPDRVGETQYF. Variable domain in full (rest from reference TRBV7-6 and TRBJ2-5): GAGVSQSPRYKVTKRGQDVALRCDPISGHVSLYWYRQALGQGPEFLTYFNYEAQQDKSGLPNDRFSAERPEGSISTLTIQRTEQRDSAMYRCASTPDRVGETQYFGPGTRLLVL.

This chain links TRBV25-1 with TRBJ1-2, with TRBD1 identical over 7 bases. The CDR3 is made up of 13 amino acids. Per the germline V gene, CDR1 is MGHDK and CDR2 is SYGVNS. Germline trimming cut 5 bases from V and 10 bases from J; bases unmatched to any gene: 10. This CDR3 reads CASSRPGTVAYTF. CDR3 coding DNA: TGTGCCAGCAGTAGACCCGGGACAGTCGCCTACACCTTC.